These T cell receptor beta chains were read from a single sample in a study of T-cell reconstitution after alpha-beta-depleted transplantation in children. One entry per CDR3 protein, called by TCRdb with MiXCR from the PCR reads. The sample includes roughly 400,000 distinct CDR3 sequences, 20% of them seen just once. This specimen was PBMCs from the stem cell graft donor, taken from the stem cell graft. These receptors originate from a human donor who donated a stem cell graft to a child with acute myeloid leukemia. CDR3s include the opening cysteine and the closing phenylalanine or tryptophan. The D gene is left open where the match is weak. A clone size is listed for some rows: how often the clone was seen (once, few, many), or a class if it is expanded.

V	J	size	D	CDR3	DNA
TRBV12-3/TRBV12-4	TRBJ2-1	once	TRBD2	CASSQTSGRDNEQFF	TGTGCCAGCAGTCAGACTAGCGGGAGGGACAATGAGCAGTTCTTC
TRBV28	TRBJ1-1	.	.	CASSGTRWTEAFF	TGTGCCAGCAGTGGAACCAGGTGGACTGAAGCTTTCTTT
TRBV28	TRBJ2-1	.	TRBD2	CASSNGGLAGIEGEQFF	TGTGCCAGCAGTAACGGGGGACTAGCGGGAATCGAGGGTGAGCAGTTCTTC
TRBV18	TRBJ2-5	few	.	CASSPPTQETQYF	TGTGCCAGCTCACCACCTACCCAAGAGACCCAGTACTTC
TRBV5-1	TRBJ2-6	.	TRBD2	CASSVRRLAAELNSGANVLTF	TGCGCCAGCAGCGTAAGAAGACTAGCGGCAGAACTTAACTCTGGGGCCAACGTCCTGACTTTC
TRBV15	TRBJ2-3	.	TRBD2	CATSTLTSGRGRDTQYF	TGTGCCACCAGCACCCTGACTAGCGGGAGAGGGAGAGATACGCAGTATTTT
TRBV29-1	TRBJ2-7	.	.	CSGTDSYEQYF	TGCAGCGGGACGGACAGCTACGAGCAGTACTTC
TRBV9	TRBJ2-7	.	.	CASSARDLIHEQYF	TGTGCCAGCAGCGCGCGGGACCTCATCCACGAGCAGTACTTC
TRBV29-1	TRBJ2-7	many	TRBD2	CSVRLAGLSYEQYF	TGCAGCGTCCGACTAGCGGGACTATCCTACGAGCAGTACTTC
TRBV7-9	TRBJ2-1	.	TRBD1	CATSGQGTYNEQFF	TGTGCCACCTCGGGACAGGGAACCTACAATGAGCAGTTCTTC
TRBV20-1	TRBJ1-1	many	TRBD1	CSAQRTGLMNTEAFF	TGCAGTGCTCAAAGGACAGGCCTTATGAACACTGAAGCTTTCTTT
TRBV12-3/TRBV12-4	TRBJ2-7	few	.	CASSLRAESGSSEQYF	TGTGCCAGCAGTTTAAGGGCCGAGTCTGGGTCCTCCGAGCAGTACTTC
TRBV10-2	TRBJ2-3	few	TRBD2	CASSESSAALAGVTDTQYF	TGCGCCAGCAGTGAGTCGTCGGCAGCTCTAGCGGGAGTGACAGATACGCAGTATTTT
TRBV25-1	TRBJ2-5	.	TRBD2	CASGRGGTSGQETQYF	TGTGCCAGCGGAAGGGGAGGAACTAGCGGCCAAGAGACCCAGTACTTC
TRBV6-5	TRBJ1-3	.	.	CATHSLNTIYF	TGTGCCACCCACAGTCTGAACACCATATATTTT
TRBV12-3/TRBV12-4	TRBJ2-3	few	.	CASSSRGPDTQYF	TGTGCCAGCAGTTCCAGGGGTCCAGATACGCAGTATTTT
TRBV29-1	TRBJ2-1	many	TRBD1	CSETGGDYNEQFF	TGCTCCGAGACAGGGGGAGACTACAATGAGCAGTTCTTC
TRBV20-1	TRBJ2-7	many	.	CSAISYEQYF	TGCAGTGCAATCTCCTACGAGCAGTACTTC
TRBV7-2	TRBJ2-3	.	TRBD2	CASSFLGLAERTDTQYF	TGTGCCAGCAGCTTTTTGGGACTAGCGGAACGCACAGATACGCAGTATTTT
TRBV7-9	TRBJ2-7	many	.	CASSLSWTVEQYF	TGTGCCAGCAGCTTGTCTTGGACCGTCGAGCAGTACTTC
TRBV12-3/TRBV12-4	TRBJ2-1	.	TRBD2	CASTETSGIYNEQFF	TGTGCCAGCACCGAAACTAGCGGAATTTACAATGAGCAGTTCTTC
TRBV7-6	TRBJ2-3	few	TRBD2	CASSLGSASGSTQYF	TGTGCCAGCAGCTTAGGGTCGGCTAGCGGGAGTACGCAGTATTTT
TRBV20-1	TRBJ2-3	few	TRBD2	CSARPGLATDTQYF	TGCAGTGCTAGACCGGGACTAGCTACAGATACGCAGTATTTT
TRBV28	TRBJ2-7	.	.	CASSLSPDFRTYEQYF	TGTGCCAGCAGTTTATCTCCGGATTTCCGGACCTACGAGCAGTACTTC
TRBV24-1	TRBJ2-3	.	.	CATSRWPTDTQYF	TGTGCCACCAGCCGGTGGCCCACAGATACGCAGTATTTT
TRBV5-1	TRBJ2-2	few	.	CASSSGSNTGELFF	TGCGCCAGCAGCTCCGGGTCTAACACCGGGGAGCTGTTTTTT
TRBV20-1	TRBJ1-1	few	.	CSAGRGRAPTDTEAFF	TGCAGTGCTGGAAGAGGTCGCGCCCCGACGGACACTGAAGCTTTCTTT
TRBV11-1	TRBJ2-1	.	TRBD1	CASSLALAGPGTGDHNEQFF	TGTGCCAGCAGCTTAGCGCTCGCTGGTCCCGGGACAGGGGACCACAATGAGCAGTTCTTC
TRBV7-9	TRBJ2-1	few	TRBD2	CATLTSGSPNEQFF	TGTGCCACTTTGACTAGCGGGAGCCCCAATGAGCAGTTCTTC
TRBV29-1	TRBJ2-7	many	TRBD2	CSVESSGAYEQYF	TGCAGCGTTGAGTCTAGCGGGGCTTACGAGCAGTACTTC
TRBV20-1	TRBJ2-7	few	TRBD2	CSARVGLAGGPSYEQYF	TGCAGTGCTAGAGTGGGACTAGCGGGAGGGCCTTCCTACGAGCAGTACTTC
TRBV4-3	TRBJ2-7	.	.	CASSQDLSGYEQYF	TGCGCCAGCAGCCAAGATCTCTCAGGCTACGAGCAGTACTTC
TRBV10-3	TRBJ1-5	few	.	CAISSLPGQHNQPQHF	TGTGCCATCAGTTCTCTACCGGGACAACATAATCAGCCCCAGCATTTT
TRBV12-3/TRBV12-4	TRBJ1-2	.	.	CASSWRGNYGYTF	TGTGCCAGCAGTTGGCGGGGCAACTATGGCTACACCTTC
TRBV9	TRBJ2-1	.	.	CASSVSGGGRENEQFF	TGTGCCAGCAGCGTAAGCGGTGGGGGTCGCGAGAATGAGCAGTTCTTC
TRBV6-6	TRBJ2-1	many	.	CASADSGTPEQFF	TGTGCCAGCGCTGACTCTGGTACCCCAGAGCAGTTCTTC
TRBV12-3/TRBV12-4	TRBJ1-1	.	.	CASSLGGRANTEAFF	TGTGCCAGCAGTTTAGGGGGAAGGGCGAACACTGAAGCTTTCTTT
TRBV27	TRBJ2-4	.	.	CASSLGRRNIQYF	TGTGCCAGCAGTTTGGGTAGGCGGAACATTCAGTACTTC
TRBV12-3/TRBV12-4	TRBJ1-3	.	.	CASSTDRSGNTIYF	TGTGCCAGCAGCACGGATCGATCTGGAAACACCATATATTTT
TRBV5-1	TRBJ2-7	once	.	CASAGNRFIADEQYF	TGCGCCAGCGCCGGCAATAGGTTTATCGCAGACGAGCAGTACTTC
TRBV7-3	TRBJ2-2	.	.	CASSSTVAGTGELFF	TGTGCCAGCAGCTCGACCGTAGCAGGGACCGGGGAGCTGTTTTTT
TRBV10-2	TRBJ2-3	.	.	CASSESRVSDTQYF	TGCGCCAGCAGTGAGTCACGGGTTTCGGATACGCAGTATTTT
TRBV6-4	TRBJ2-3	many	.	CASSDRGTDTQYF	TGTGCCAGCAGTGACAGGGGCACAGATACGCAGTATTTT
TRBV20-1	TRBJ2-7	many	.	CSAEVWGASGYEQYF	TGCAGTGCCGAAGTATGGGGGGCTAGTGGGTACGAGCAGTACTTC